This paragraph covers one T cell receptor (beta chain) sequence. The sample holds a few counts of this clonotype. This receptor's antigen is unknown. A read error is possible here, since a much larger clone lies one base away. The protocol used for the library was 5' RACE. Sequenced on an Illumina HiSeq 2500. The second PCR ran for roughly 7 to 12 cycles and used a J-beta primer mix along with a sample-barcoded 5' primer. A unique molecular identifier was introduced onto each TCR beta cDNA molecule by a template-switch 5' adaptor carrying 12 random nucleotides. At least 3 million CDR3-containing paired-end reads were obtained from each sample. First-strand cDNA was synthesized from all RNA with the Mint cDNA synthesis kit, primed by a TRBC-specific oligonucleotide. After uracil-DNA glycosylase treatment, a first 18-cycle PCR used universal primers M1SS and BC2_uni_R on all cDNA. Per the source publication's procedure: Normalization of each sample was performed by random selection of 1 million high-quality reads, each carrying a distinct molecular identifier. Instead of being binned into consensus sequences, reads that shared molecular identifiers were thrown out. MiTCR, with a Q25 quality threshold and the strictest error-elimination algorithm, was used for CDR3 identification, clonotype clustering and error correction. A nonparametric unseen species model using Euler transformation provided a lower-bound estimate of total TCR beta diversity. TCRdb reran the public reads through fastp at Q25 and MiXCR, keeping productive beta chains. Entries that share a CDR3 protein sequence are merged under the most common genes and DNA. It is TCRdb's table, rather than the study itself, that gives the V and J calls and clone size. This sample lists around 900,000 distinct CDR3 sequences; 29% were detected once. 17% of the sample is taken by the ten largest.

The donors were some 39 Caucasian individuals from Russia, aged about 6 to 95 years, who were systemically healthy. Around 10 milliliters of peripheral blood were collected from each donor into EDTA-treated Vacutainer tubes. Ficoll-Paque density-gradient centrifugation was used to isolate PBMCs, with at least 6.5 million obtained per sample. Trizol reagent was used to extract total RNA from the PBMCs, yielding at least 6 micrograms per sample. Naive CD45RAhigh/CD27high T cell percentages were measured by flow cytometry on a PBMC aliquot from every donor. This specimen belongs to a study of blood T cells in healthy people across ages (dated by TCRdb to between 2015 and 2016). For the study in its entirety: In model experiments, template switching captured roughly one uniquely barcoded TCR beta cDNA molecule for every two T cells. To avoid experimental bias, donors of different ages were randomly spread across the sequencing lanes. For two donors (one aged 18 to 30 and one aged 80 or older), the study analyzed two additional independent replicas of 1 million unique cDNA reads from the same blood draw. The donors were divided into four age groups: young (average approximately 16 years), middle-aged (approximately 39), aged (approximately 59) and long-lived (roughly 86). To track age-related changes in TCR beta repertoire diversity, the study relied on deep sequencing normalized with unique cDNA molecular identifiers.

Looking up the germline V gene yields CDR1 MNHEY and CDR2 SVGEGT. The CDR3, from cysteine to phenylalanine, totals 14 residues. Of the read, only the CDR3 DNA is kept; its 42 bases are in frame from base 1. V has 4 bases trimmed and J has 3 bases trimmed; junction bases matching no gene number 5. The full study reports these points: Because donor CMV infection status was unknown, age-related changes in expanded clonotypes were potentially confounded. Total diversity estimates from one million sequenced T cells were considered lower bounds and underestimates. Compared with the aged group, the long-lived group had more naive CD4+ T cells, fewer expanded clones and increased TCR diversity, a pattern suggesting age selection. Conclusive comparison of naive and antigen-experienced compartments was prevented by the profiling of bulk unsorted PBMCs. There was a strong correlation between observed TCR beta diversity and the percentage of naive T cells measured by flow cytometry. As age increased, observed TCR beta diversity per million T cells dropped in a roughly linear way, and a significant reduction was already evident by age around 41.

The rearrangement joined TRBV6-2 or TRBV6-3 to TRBJ2-5, with 7 bases matching TRBD2. The sequencing sample was made of blood. The sequence was obtained from an elderly woman in good health. The encoded CDR3 is CASSCGGTKETQYF. In nucleotides, the sequence is TGTGCCAGCAGTTGCGGCGGGACTAAAGAGACCCAGTACTTC.